This TCR beta chain was profiled in a study of blood T cell repertoires in COVID-19 (dated by TCRdb to 2018 to 2020). Turning to the overall study: Samples covering the acute and convalescent phases of COVID-19 were provided by collaborators in the United States, Italy and Spain. The prospective study material was composed of cDNA or gDNA derived from T cells, B-cell-depleted T cells, or PBMCs. Subjects who had been exposed to COVID-19, were actively infected with it, or had recovered from it provided the deeply sampled blood TCRbeta repertoires that made up the dataset. The repertoires were released in a freely available public database intended as a resource for research on the immune response to SARS-CoV-2. Samples were obtained from the ongoing ImmuneRACE study (first 160 participants) and from some 1,200 subjects provided by 6 global collaborators. Sample metadata almost always included a de-identified subject ID, COVID-19 status, age in years and sex. Where available, HLA class I and class II types were taken from metadata supplied by the sample provider and were not determined by assay-based typing.

In the prospective study, participants were roughly 18 to 95 years old, resided in about two dozen geographic areas of the United States, and were enrolled through a virtual design. Cohort assignment in the prospective study relied on participant-reported clinical history from a screening survey and a study questionnaire. Exposed participants had been in contact, within 2 weeks of entering the study, with a person who had a PCR-confirmed or clinician-diagnosed case of COVID-19. Each participant in the prospective study had whole blood, serum and a nasopharyngeal or oropharyngeal swab collected by mobile phlebotomists. Prospective study participants could optionally give additional blood draws and questionnaires over an approximately 2-month period. Before DNA extraction, prospective study blood samples were shipped either frozen or at room temperature. Notes on this clone: It lacks a known antigen. Per-base qualities were not stored, and no clone one base away is much larger.

TCRbeta CDR3 regions were amplified from genomic DNA by means of the immunoSEQ Assay, a bias-controlled multiplex PCR. The authors' analysis ran thus. The number of nucleated cells in each sample was estimated by amplification of reference gene primers within the assay. To quantify the absolute abundance of each unique TCRbeta CDR3 rearrangement, sequence reads were collapsed and filtered. For each sample, productive Simpson clonality was calculated as the square root of Simpson's diversity index over productive rearrangements. TCRdb obtained this table from immuneACCESS and retained in-frame rearrangements with V and J assigned. These tables miss some clones; where compared with another copy, unresolved V genes account for less than half of the shortfall, and the remainder is unexplained. That table supplies the V and J calls and clone size; D and trimming were determined from the DNA. Present in this sample are about 62,000 clones, roughly two thirds of which were seen just once. About half of the sample belongs to the ten largest clones.

Relative to germline, V is missing 5 bases and J is missing 0 bases, with 10 bases of the junction outside any gene match. From a lookup of the germline V gene, CDR1 and CDR2 are MDHEN and SYDVKM. The CDR3 contains 18 residues, cysteine and phenylalanine counted. The kept DNA is CDR3 alone, 54 bases in frame from the first base. The paper's findings and limits, for the study overall: How much clinical and demographic metadata was included differed by source and by participant, and the metadata was provided uncurated.

The sample comprised PBMCs or T cells enriched from blood (not recorded which). The chain was built from TRBV28 and TRBJ1-6, with 7 middle bases fitting TRBD1. The receptor comes from an older woman who had been exposed to COVID-19. The CDR3 amino acid sequence is: CASSPTGAGGSYNSPLHF. The nucleotide sequence reads TGTGCCAGCAGTCCCACCGGGGCAGGGGGCTCCTATAATTCACCCCTCCACTTT.